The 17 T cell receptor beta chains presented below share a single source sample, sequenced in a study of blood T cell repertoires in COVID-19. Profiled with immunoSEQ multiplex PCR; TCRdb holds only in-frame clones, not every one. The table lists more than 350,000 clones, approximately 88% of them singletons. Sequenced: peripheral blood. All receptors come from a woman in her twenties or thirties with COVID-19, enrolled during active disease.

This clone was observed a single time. CDR3: CASSPRQSATYEQYF. The CDR3 region has the DNA TGTGCCAGCTCACCAAGGCAGAGCGCAACCTACGAGCAGTACTTC. V gene TRBV18 combines with J gene TRBJ2-7; D gene uncertain. The CDR3 totals 15 residues. V gave up 2 bases and J gave up 2 bases, with 13 bases separating them. Germline V lookup: CDR1 KGHSH, CDR2 LQKENI. Based on the CDR3 plus reference TRBV18 and TRBJ2-7, the full variable domain is NAGVMQNPRHLVRRRGQEARLRCSPMKGHSHVYWYRQLPEEGLKFMVYLQKENIIDESGMPKERFSAEFPKEGPSILRIQQVVRGDSAAYFCASSPRQSATYEQYFGPGTRLTVT.

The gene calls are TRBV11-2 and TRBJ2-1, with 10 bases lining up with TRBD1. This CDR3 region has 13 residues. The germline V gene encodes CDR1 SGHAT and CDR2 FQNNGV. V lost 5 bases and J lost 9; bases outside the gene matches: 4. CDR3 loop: CASSLDRGLEQFF. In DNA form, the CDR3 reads TGTGCCAGCAGCCTCGACAGGGGGCTTGAGCAGTTCTTC.

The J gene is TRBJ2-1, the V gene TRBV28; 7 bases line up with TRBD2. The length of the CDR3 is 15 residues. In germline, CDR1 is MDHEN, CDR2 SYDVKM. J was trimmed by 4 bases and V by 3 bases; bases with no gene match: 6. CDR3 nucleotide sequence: TGTGCCAGCAGTTTGGGAGGGAGGGCGTACAATGAGCAGTTCTTC. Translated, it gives CASSLGGRAYNEQFF.

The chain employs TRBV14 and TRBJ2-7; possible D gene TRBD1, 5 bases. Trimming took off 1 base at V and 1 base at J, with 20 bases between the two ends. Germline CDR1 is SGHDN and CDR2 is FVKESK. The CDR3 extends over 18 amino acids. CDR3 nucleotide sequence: TGTGCCAGCAGCCAAGGGGGCAGCACCTCTCCACATTCCTACGAGCAGTACGTC. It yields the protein CASSQGGSTSPHSYEQYV.

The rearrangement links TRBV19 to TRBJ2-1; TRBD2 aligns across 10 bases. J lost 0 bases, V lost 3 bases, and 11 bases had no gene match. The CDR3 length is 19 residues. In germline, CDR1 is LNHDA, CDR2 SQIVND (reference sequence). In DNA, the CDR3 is TGTGCCAGTAGTATCAGGGCTAGCGGGGGTCCACCCTCCTACAATGAGCAGTTCTTC. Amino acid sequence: CASSIRASGGPPSYNEQFF.

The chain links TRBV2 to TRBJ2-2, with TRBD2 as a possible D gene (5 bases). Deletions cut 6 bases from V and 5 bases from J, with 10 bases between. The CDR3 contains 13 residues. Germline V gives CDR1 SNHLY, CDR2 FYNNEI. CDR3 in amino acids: CASRTTETGELFF. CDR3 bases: TGTGCCAGCAGGACTACAGAGACCGGGGAGCTGTTTTTT.

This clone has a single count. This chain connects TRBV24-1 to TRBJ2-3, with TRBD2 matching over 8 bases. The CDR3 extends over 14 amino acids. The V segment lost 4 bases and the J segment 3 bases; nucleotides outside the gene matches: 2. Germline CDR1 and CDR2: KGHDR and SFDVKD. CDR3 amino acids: CATSDTGGTDTQYF. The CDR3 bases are TGTGCCACCAGTGACACGGGGGGGACAGATACGCAGTATTTT.

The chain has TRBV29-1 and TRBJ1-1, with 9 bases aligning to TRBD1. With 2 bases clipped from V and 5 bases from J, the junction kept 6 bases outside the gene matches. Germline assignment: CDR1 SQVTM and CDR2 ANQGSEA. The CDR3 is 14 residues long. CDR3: CSVERRTGETEAFF. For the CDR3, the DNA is TGCAGCGTTGAAAGACGGACAGGGGAGACTGAAGCTTTCTTT.

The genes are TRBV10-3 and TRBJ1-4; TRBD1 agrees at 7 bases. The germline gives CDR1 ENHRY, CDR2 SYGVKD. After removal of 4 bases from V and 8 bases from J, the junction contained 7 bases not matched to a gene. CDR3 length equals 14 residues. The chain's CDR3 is CAISAAGGREKLFF. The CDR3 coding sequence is TGTGCCATCAGTGCGGCAGGGGGTCGCGAAAAACTGTTTTTT.

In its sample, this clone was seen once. This chain's CDR3 is CASSPEGLAGVADTQYF. As DNA, the CDR3 is TGTGCCAGCAGCCCAGAGGGACTAGCGGGGGTTGCAGATACGCAGTATTTT. This chain uses TRBV7-8 with TRBJ2-3; the match to TRBD2 covers 14 bases. J gave up 4 bases and V 5 bases, and 8 bases lay outside the gene matches. The CDR3 is 17 amino acids. Germline assignment: CDR1 SGHVS and CDR2 FQNEAQ.

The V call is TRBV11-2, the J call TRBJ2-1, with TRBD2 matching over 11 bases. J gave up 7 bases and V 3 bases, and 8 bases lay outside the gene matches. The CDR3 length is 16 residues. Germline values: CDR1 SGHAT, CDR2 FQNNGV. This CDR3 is CASSFLTSGTHNEQFF. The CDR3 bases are TGTGCCAGCAGCTTCCTGACTAGCGGGACCCATAATGAGCAGTTCTTC.

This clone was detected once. CDR3 bases: TGTGCCAGCAGCTTCAGTAAGTTGTCCTATGGCTACACCTTC. Translated, it gives CASSFSKLSYGYTF. The rearrangement links TRBV11-3 to TRBJ1-2; no clear D. Germline CDR1 is SGHNT and CDR2 is YENEEA. V lost 3 bases and J lost 4, with 12 bases in between. The CDR3 consists of 14 residues.

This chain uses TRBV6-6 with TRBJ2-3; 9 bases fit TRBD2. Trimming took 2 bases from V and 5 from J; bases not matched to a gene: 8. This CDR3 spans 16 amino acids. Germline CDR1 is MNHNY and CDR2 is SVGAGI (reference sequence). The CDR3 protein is CASSYGAGGVRDTQYF. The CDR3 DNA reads TGTGCCAGCAGTTACGGTGCGGGAGGGGTCCGAGATACGCAGTATTTT.

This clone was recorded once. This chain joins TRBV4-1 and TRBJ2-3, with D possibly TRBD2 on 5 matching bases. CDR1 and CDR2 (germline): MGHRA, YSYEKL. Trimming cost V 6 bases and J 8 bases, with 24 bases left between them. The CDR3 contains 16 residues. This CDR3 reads CASRGLGTRGDFTQYF. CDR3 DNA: TGCGCCAGCAGGGGGTTGGGAACTCGGGGAGATTTTACGCAGTATTTT.

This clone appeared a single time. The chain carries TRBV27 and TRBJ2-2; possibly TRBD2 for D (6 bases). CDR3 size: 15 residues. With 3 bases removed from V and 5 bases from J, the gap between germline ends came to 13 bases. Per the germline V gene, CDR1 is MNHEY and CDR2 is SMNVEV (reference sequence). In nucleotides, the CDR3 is TGTGCCAGCAGTTTGTGGGAGGTCGGGACCGGGGAGCTGTTTTTT. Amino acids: CASSLWEVGTGELFF.

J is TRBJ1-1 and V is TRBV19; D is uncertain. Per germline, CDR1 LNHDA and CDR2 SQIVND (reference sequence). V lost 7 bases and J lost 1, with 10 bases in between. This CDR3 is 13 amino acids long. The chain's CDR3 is CASNGTPNTEAFF. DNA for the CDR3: TGTGCCAGTAATGGCACCCCGAACACTGAAGCTTTCTTT.

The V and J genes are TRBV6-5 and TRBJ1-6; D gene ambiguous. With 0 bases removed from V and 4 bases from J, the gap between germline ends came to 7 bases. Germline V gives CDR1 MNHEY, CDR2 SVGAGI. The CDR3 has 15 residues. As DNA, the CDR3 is TGTGCCAGCAGTTACTCGAGAGAATATAATTCACCCCTCCACTTT. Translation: CASSYSREYNSPLHF.